This TCR beta chain was found in a study of T cell changes during pregnancy in multiple sclerosis. Profiling relied on immunoSEQ multiplex PCR, and the TCRdb table lists in-frame clones only, not all of them. The sample yields some 100,000 clones, around nine tenths seen once. The CDR3 consists of 14 residues. Trimming removed 5 bases at V and 3 bases at J, with 13 bases between. CDR1 is KGHSH, CDR2 LQKENI, per germline. The receptor was isolated from a female donor with multiple sclerosis, enrolled in a pregnancy study. The chain couples TRBV18 to TRBJ2-5, with D tentatively TRBD1 (6 bases). Material: peripheral blood, obtained in the second trimester of pregnancy. The CDR3 sequence: CASSVRDKEETQYF. The CDR3 DNA sequence: TGTGCCAGCTCAGTCCGGGACAAAGAAGAGACCCAGTACTTC.